A selection of T cell receptor beta chains follows, all from one sample in a study of blood T cell repertoires in COVID-19. Profiling relied on immunoSEQ multiplex PCR, and the TCRdb table lists in-frame clones only, not all of them. The sample lists approximately 200,000 clones, roughly 84% occurring once. The sequenced material came from peripheral blood. The receptor source for this set is a woman in her sixties or seventies who had recovered from COVID-19. Each CDR3 is given with its conserved first and last residue. D genes are given only for firm matches. Some rows have no size entry. The others give once, few or many, or a class for an expanded clone.

j_call clone_size v_call d_call cdr3_aa cdr3_nt
TRBJ2-1 - TRBV6-2/TRBV6-3 TRBD1 CASSLGQGSYNEQFF TGTGCCAGCAGTCTGGGACAGGGGAGTTACAATGAGCAGTTCTTC
TRBJ1-1 many TRBV9 - CASSDPRGNTEAFF TGTGCCAGCAGTGACCCCCGAGGGAACACTGAAGCTTTCTTT
TRBJ2-5 - TRBV6-5 TRBD2 CASSYSGGGRETQYF TGTGCCAGCAGTTACTCTGGCGGGGGTCGGGAGACCCAGTACTTC
TRBJ1-1 - TRBV14 TRBD1 CASLLYRGCTEAFF TGTGCCAGCCTCTTGTACAGGGGTTGTACTGAAGCTTTCTTT
TRBJ1-4 once TRBV2 - CASSEASGGRTNEKLFF TGTGCCAGCAGTGAAGCGTCCGGGGGGAGGACTAATGAAAAACTGTTTTTT
TRBJ2-3 - TRBV3-1/TRBV3-2 - CASRRALDTQYF TGTGCCAGCAGACGAGCTTTAGATACGCAGTATTTT
TRBJ1-1 - TRBV9 TRBD1 CASSPQGQGAEAFF TGTGCCAGCAGCCCCCAGGGACAGGGGGCTGAAGCTTTCTTT
TRBJ1-1 - TRBV18 TRBD1 CASSLTTGGKTTEAFF TGTGCCAGCTCACTAACTACAGGGGGCAAAACCACGGAAGCTTTCTTT
TRBJ1-2 - TRBV29-1 - CSARSEDGYTF TGCAGCGCACGTTCGGAGGATGGCTACACCTTC
TRBJ1-1 - TRBV5-1 TRBD1 CASSLRQGELNEAFF TGCGCCAGCAGCTTGCGACAGGGGGAACTAAATGAAGCTTTCTTT
TRBJ1-1 - TRBV5-5 - CASSFLANTEAFF TGTGCCAGCAGCTTCTTGGCGAACACTGAAGCTTTCTTT
TRBJ2-3 - TRBV7-3 - CASSLPGGSADTQYF TGTGCCAGCAGCTTACCCGGGGGATCGGCAGATACGCAGTATTTT
TRBJ1-1 - TRBV6-5 - CASSRVNTEAFF TGTGCCAGCAGTCGGGTGAACACTGAAGCTTTCTTT
TRBJ2-2 - TRBV29-1 TRBD1 CSVEGTGITGELFF TGCAGCGTTGAAGGGACAGGGATCACCGGGGAGCTGTTTTTT
TRBJ1-5 - TRBV6-2/TRBV6-3 - CASSFNNQPQHF TGTGCCAGCAGTTTTAATAATCAGCCCCAGCATTTT
TRBJ2-7 - TRBV7-2 - CASSFWRGRGEQYF TGTGCCAGCAGCTTCTGGCGGGGGCGCGGAGAGCAGTACTTC
TRBJ1-5 - TRBV7-2 - CASSSAGVSNQPQHF TGTGCCAGCAGCAGTGCAGGTGTTAGCAATCAGCCCCAGCATTTT
TRBJ1-2 - TRBV10-3 TRBD1 CAISEPTGDRGYGYTF TGTGCCATCAGTGAGCCAACGGGGGACAGGGGCTATGGCTACACCTTC
TRBJ2-7 - TRBV10-3 - CAIAGEGYEQYF TGTGCCATAGCCGGGGAAGGGTACGAGCAGTACTTC
TRBJ2-1 - TRBV9 TRBD2 CASSAVAGGSRPYNEQFF TGTGCCAGCAGCGCCGTAGCGGGGGGGTCACGCCCCTACAATGAGCAGTTCTTC
TRBJ2-3 once TRBV20-1 - CSATQADTQYF TGCAGTGCTACCCAGGCAGATACGCAGTATTTT
TRBJ1-2 - TRBV18 TRBD1 CASSPMGQLNGYTF TGTGCCAGCTCGCCGATGGGACAGTTAAATGGCTACACCTTC
TRBJ2-2 - TRBV2 - CASTFEELNTGELFF TGTGCCAGCACGTTCGAGGAATTGAACACCGGGGAGCTGTTTTTT
TRBJ2-3 - TRBV7-9 TRBD2 CASSQALAGGENADTQYF TGTGCCAGCAGCCAAGCGCTAGCGGGGGGAGAAAACGCAGATACGCAGTATTTT
TRBJ1-6 - TRBV5-1 - CASSLVSSYNSPLHF TGCGCCAGCAGCTTGGTGAGCTCCTATAATTCACCCCTCCACTTT
TRBJ1-2 - TRBV30 TRBD1 CAWNPGQVNYGYTF TGTGCCTGGAACCCGGGACAGGTCAACTATGGCTACACCTTC
TRBJ1-3 once TRBV2 - CASSELLRAGNTIYF TGTGCCAGCAGTGAGCTCCTCAGGGCAGGAAACACCATATATTTT
TRBJ1-1 - TRBV29-1 - CSVEARGGEAFF TGCAGCGTTGAAGCTAGGGGAGGTGAAGCTTTCTTT
TRBJ2-2 - TRBV7-9 TRBD1 CASGRDRNTGELFF TGTGCCAGCGGCCGGGACAGGAACACCGGGGAGCTGTTTTTT
TRBJ1-1 - TRBV29-1 - CSVGTGMRGTEAFF TGCAGCGTTGGGACGGGAATGCGGGGAACTGAAGCTTTCTTT
TRBJ2-7 - TRBV14 - CASKGRGYEQYF TGTGCCAGCAAAGGTCGGGGGTACGAGCAGTACTTC
TRBJ2-2 - TRBV4-2 TRBD2 CASRQDTSGGAGELFF TGTGCCAGCAGACAAGATACTAGCGGGGGGGCCGGGGAGCTGTTTTTT
TRBJ1-5 - TRBV30 - CAWSPLQRGQPQHF TGTGCCTGGAGTCCACTACAAAGGGGACAGCCCCAGCATTTT
TRBJ2-2 - TRBV11-3 TRBD1 CASSSGTGVVAGELFF TGTGCCAGCAGTTCCGGGACAGGGGTCGTTGCCGGGGAGCTGTTTTTT
TRBJ2-5 - TRBV3-1/TRBV3-2 TRBD2 CASSQQVAGGPGGETQYF TGTGCCAGCAGCCAGCAGGTAGCGGGGGGGCCCGGGGGAGAGACCCAGTACTTC
TRBJ1-1 - TRBV6-5 TRBD1 CASSYRGSEAFF TGTGCCAGCAGCTACAGGGGCTCTGAAGCTTTCTTT
TRBJ1-4 - TRBV27 TRBD1 CASSLVQGAGEKLFF TGTGCCAGCAGTTTAGTACAGGGGGCAGGTGAAAAACTGTTTTTT
TRBJ1-3 - TRBV18 TRBD1 CASSQPGQSSGNTIYF TGTGCCAGCTCACAACCGGGACAGTCCTCTGGAAACACCATATATTTT
TRBJ1-2 - TRBV5-1 - CASSQGGVGDGYTF TGCGCCAGCAGCCAGGGTGGTGTTGGGGATGGCTACACCTTC
TRBJ2-7 - TRBV29-1 - CSGGGLGSSYEQYF TGCAGCGGGGGGGGGCTGGGGTCGTCCTACGAGCAGTACTTC
TRBJ2-2 - TRBV24-1 TRBD1 CATSSKNRGAGELFF TGTGCCACCAGTAGCAAGAACAGGGGAGCCGGGGAGCTGTTTTTT
TRBJ2-7 - TRBV5-6 TRBD1 CASSRYGQGGQQYF TGTGCCAGCAGCCGCTACGGACAGGGGGGGCAGCAGTACTTC
TRBJ1-5 - TRBV24-1 - CATSDLTGGRQPQHF TGTGCCACCAGTGATTTGACAGGAGGGAGACAGCCCCAGCATTTT
TRBJ1-2 - TRBV9 - CASSVESTVGYTF TGTGCCAGCAGCGTAGAGAGTACGGTTGGCTACACCTTC
TRBJ1-1 - TRBV30 - CAWSETGRLAEAFF TGTGCCTGGAGCGAAACAGGGAGATTAGCTGAAGCTTTCTTT
TRBJ2-5 - TRBV6-2/TRBV6-3 TRBD1 CASSYLETGGAQYF TGTGCCAGCAGTTACTTGGAGACAGGGGGGGCCCAGTACTTC
TRBJ2-5 - TRBV5-1 TRBD1 CASSLQDREETQYF TGCGCCAGCAGCTTGCAGGACAGGGAAGAGACCCAGTACTTC
TRBJ1-4 - TRBV20-1 - CSASIPPANEKLFF TGCAGTGCTAGTATCCCTCCTGCTAATGAAAAACTGTTTTTT
TRBJ2-7 once TRBV6-5 - CASSLRTISYEQYF TGTGCCAGCAGCTTAAGGACTATCTCCTACGAGCAGTACTTC
TRBJ2-7 - TRBV3-1/TRBV3-2 - CASSQTGRAAYEQYF TGTGCCAGCAGCCAGACCGGGCGGGCCGCCTACGAGCAGTACTTC
TRBJ1-1 once TRBV3-1/TRBV3-2 TRBD1 CASSPQVQADRRNTEAFF TGTGCCAGCAGCCCTCAAGTTCAAGCGGACAGGCGGAACACTGAAGCTTTCTTT
TRBJ2-1 - TRBV5-6 TRBD2 CASSQPGLARYNEQFF TGTGCCAGCAGCCAGCCGGGACTAGCGCGCTACAATGAGCAGTTCTTC
TRBJ2-2 - TRBV19 TRBD1 CASSWTGVAGELFF TGTGCCAGTAGCTGGACAGGGGTGGCCGGGGAGCTGTTTTTT
TRBJ1-6 - TRBV6-1 - CASSEGGTGPDSPLHF TGTGCCAGCAGTGAAGGGGGCACAGGGCCTGATTCACCCCTCCACTTT
TRBJ2-1 - TRBV10-3 TRBD2 CAISGTGRGSEQFF TGTGCCATCAGTGGAACCGGGAGGGGGAGTGAGCAGTTCTTC